This TCR beta chain is from a study of T-cell memory formation after mild COVID-19. Study-wide findings and caveats: Some SARS-CoV-2-responding clones were already detected in memory before infection.

There are a few counts of this clonotype. No antigen is known for it. TCRdb analysed the 5' RACE reads with MiXCR anew, one entry per CDR3 protein. The top ten hold about 22% of the sample, which has 350,000 to 550,000 distinct CDR3 sequences, about a sixth seen once. CDR3 size: 13 residues. V was pared by 4 bases and J by 6 bases, with 6 bases of the junction left unmatched. The germline V gene has CDR1 SGHTA and CDR2 FQGNSA. The sequence was collected from a man aged 18 to 29 who had mild COVID-19 (a few samples of this study predate the infection). Cell type and time point are not known. The chain joins TRBV7-2 to TRBJ2-7; TRBD1 matches 7 bases. Sequencing was done on a sample of PBMCs or a T cell subset sorted from them (not recorded which). The CDR3 coding sequence is TGTGCCAGCAGCTCGCGACAGGGCGGCGAGCAGTACGTC. This encodes CASSSRQGGEQYV.